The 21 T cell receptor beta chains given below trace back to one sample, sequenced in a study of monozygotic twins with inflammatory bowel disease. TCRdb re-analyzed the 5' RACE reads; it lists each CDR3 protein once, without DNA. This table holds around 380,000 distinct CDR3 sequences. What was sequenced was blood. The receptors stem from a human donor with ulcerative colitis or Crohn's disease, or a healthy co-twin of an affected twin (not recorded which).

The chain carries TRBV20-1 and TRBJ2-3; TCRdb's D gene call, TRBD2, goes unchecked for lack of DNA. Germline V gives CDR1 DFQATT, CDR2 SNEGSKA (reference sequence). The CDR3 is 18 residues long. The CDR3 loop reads CSALGGLARYTSTDTQYF.

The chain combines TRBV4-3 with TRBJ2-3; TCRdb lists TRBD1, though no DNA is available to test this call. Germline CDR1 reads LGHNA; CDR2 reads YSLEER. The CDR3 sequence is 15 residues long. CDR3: CASSRGQGGTDTQYF.

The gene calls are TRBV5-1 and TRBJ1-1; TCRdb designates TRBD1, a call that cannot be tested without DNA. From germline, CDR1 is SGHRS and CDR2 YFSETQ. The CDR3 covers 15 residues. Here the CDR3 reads CASSTGTGGNTEAFF.

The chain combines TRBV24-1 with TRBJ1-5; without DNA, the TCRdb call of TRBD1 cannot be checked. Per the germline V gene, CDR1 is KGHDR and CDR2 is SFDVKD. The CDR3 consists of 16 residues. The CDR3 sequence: CATSDPRGRSNQPQHF.

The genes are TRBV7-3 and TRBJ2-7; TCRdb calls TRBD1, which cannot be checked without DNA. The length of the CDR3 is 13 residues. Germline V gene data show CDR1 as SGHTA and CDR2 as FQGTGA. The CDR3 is CASSRSGGREQYF.

This chain's CDR3 is CSATTGGPGAWKGGANVLTF. This chain links TRBV20-1 with TRBJ2-6; TCRdb gives TRBD1 as the D gene, but with no DNA this cannot be confirmed. The CDR3 contains 20 residues. Germline V gives CDR1 DFQATT, CDR2 SNEGSKA (reference sequence).

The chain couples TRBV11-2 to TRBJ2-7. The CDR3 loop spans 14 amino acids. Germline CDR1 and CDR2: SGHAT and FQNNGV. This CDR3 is CASSLGRTLGEQYF.

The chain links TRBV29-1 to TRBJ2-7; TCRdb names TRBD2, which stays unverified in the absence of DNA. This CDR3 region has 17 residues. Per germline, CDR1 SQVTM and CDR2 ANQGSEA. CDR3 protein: CSVDPPSGKPSLREQYF.

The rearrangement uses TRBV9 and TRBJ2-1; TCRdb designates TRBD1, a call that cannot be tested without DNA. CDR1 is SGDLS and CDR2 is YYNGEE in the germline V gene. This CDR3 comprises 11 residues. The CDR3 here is CASSGQGVRFF.

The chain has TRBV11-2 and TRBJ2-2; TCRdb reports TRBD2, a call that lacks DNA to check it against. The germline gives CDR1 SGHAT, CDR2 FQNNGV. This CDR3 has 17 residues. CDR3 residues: CASSLRLAGGTTGELFF.

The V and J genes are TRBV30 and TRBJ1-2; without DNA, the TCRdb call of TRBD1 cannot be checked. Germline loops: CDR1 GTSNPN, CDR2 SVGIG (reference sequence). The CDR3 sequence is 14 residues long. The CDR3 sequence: CAWNLLQGNYGYTF.

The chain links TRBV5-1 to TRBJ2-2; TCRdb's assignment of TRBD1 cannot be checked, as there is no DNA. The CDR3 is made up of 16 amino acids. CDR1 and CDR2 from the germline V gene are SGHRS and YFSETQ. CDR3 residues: CASSSTTDSNTGELFF.

The CDR3 loop reads CASSPRELSYEQYF. The chain carries TRBV7-9 and TRBJ2-7. CDR1 and CDR2 (germline): SEHNR, FQNEAQ (reference sequence). CDR3 length equals 14 residues.

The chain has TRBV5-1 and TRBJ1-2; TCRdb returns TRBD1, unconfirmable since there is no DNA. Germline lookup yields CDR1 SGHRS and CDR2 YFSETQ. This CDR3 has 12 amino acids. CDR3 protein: CASSLEGGAPTF.

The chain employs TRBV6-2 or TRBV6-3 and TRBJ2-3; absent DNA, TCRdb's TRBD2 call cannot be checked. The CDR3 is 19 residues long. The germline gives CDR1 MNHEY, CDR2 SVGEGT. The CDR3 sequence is CASSFRTSGIVRDTDKQYF.

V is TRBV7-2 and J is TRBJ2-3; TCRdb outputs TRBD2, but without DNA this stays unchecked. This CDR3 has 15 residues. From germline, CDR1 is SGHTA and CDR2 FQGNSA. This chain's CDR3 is CASSSPRGRSDTQYF.

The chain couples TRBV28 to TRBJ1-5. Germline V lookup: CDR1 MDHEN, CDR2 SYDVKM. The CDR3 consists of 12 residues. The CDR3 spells CASSRFRRPQHF.

CDR3 loop: CASSSSPGGGSGNTIYF. The rearrangement links TRBV28 to TRBJ1-3; TCRdb lists TRBD1, though no DNA is available to test this call. The CDR3 spans 17 residues. Germline V gives CDR1 MDHEN, CDR2 SYDVKM.

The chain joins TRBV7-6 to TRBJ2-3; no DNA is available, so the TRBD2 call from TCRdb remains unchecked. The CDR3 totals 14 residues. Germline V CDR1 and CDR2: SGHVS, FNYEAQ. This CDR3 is CASSTPGPTDTQYF.

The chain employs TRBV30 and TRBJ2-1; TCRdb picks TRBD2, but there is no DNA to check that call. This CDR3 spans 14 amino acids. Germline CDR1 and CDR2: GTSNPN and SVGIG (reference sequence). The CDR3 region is CAWSAGLAAEEQFF.

The CDR3 reads CASSLEYGWEQYF. The chain has TRBV5-1 and TRBJ2-7. Germline V gene data show CDR1 as SGHRS and CDR2 as YFSETQ. This CDR3 has 13 residues.